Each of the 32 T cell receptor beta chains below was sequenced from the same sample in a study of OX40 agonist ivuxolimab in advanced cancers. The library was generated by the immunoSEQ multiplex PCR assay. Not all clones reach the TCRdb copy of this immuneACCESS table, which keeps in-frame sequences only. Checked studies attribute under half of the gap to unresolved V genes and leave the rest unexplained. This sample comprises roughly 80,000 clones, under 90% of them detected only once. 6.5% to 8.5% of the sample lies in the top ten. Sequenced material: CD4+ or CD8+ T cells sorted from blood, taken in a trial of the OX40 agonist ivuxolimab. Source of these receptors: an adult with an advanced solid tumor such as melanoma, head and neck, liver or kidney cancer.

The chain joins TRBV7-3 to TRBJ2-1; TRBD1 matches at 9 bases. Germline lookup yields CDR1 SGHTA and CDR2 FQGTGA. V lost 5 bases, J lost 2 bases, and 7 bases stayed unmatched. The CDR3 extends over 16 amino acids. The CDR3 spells CASSLHRGLTYNEQFF. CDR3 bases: TGTGCCAGCAGCCTCCACAGGGGGCTTACCTACAATGAGCAGTTCTTC.

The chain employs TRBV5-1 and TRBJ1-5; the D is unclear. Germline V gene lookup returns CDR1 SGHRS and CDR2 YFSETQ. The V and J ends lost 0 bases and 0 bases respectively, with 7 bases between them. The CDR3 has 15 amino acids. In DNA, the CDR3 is TGCGCCAGCAGCTTGGAGGGATATAGCAATCAGCCCCAGCATTTT. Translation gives CASSLEGYSNQPQHF.

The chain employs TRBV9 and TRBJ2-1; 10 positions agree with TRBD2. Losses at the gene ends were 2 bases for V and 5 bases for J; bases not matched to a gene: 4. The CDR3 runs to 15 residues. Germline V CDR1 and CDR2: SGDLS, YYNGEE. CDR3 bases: TGTGCCAGCAGCGTTCATGGACTAGCGGACAATGAGCAGTTCTTC. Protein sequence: CASSVHGLADNEQFF.

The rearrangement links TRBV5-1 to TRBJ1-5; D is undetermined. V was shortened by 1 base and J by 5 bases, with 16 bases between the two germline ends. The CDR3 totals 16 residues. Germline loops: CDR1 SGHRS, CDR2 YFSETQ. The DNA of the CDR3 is TGCGCCAGCAGCTTGTGGGCCGTCACTAGTGATCAGCCCCAGCATTTT. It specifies CASSLWAVTSDQPQHF.

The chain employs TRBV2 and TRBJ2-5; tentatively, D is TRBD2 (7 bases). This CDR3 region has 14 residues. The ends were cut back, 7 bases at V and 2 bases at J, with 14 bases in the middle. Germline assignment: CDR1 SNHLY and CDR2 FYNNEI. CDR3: CASIQGGGQETQYF. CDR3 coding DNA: TGTGCCAGCATCCAGGGAGGGGGGCAAGAGACCCAGTACTTC.

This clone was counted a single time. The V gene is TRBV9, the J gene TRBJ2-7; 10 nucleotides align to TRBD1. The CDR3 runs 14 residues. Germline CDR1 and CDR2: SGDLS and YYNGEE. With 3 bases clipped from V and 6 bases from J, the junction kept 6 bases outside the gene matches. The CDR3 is CASSEGQGLGEQYF. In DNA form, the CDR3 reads TGTGCCAGCAGCGAGGGACAGGGGCTAGGCGAGCAGTACTTC.

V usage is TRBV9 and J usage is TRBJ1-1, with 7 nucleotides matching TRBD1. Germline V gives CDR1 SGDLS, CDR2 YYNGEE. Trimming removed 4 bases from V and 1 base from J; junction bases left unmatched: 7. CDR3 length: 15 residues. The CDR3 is CASSPVQGRNTEAFF. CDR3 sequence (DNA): TGTGCCAGCAGCCCCGTACAGGGGAGGAACACTGAAGCTTTCTTT.

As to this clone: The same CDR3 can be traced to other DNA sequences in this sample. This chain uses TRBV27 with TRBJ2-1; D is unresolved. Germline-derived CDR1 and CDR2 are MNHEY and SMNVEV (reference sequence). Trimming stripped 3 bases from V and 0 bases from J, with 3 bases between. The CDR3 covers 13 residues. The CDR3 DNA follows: TGTGCCAGCAGTTTGAGCTCCTACAATGAGCAGTTCTTC. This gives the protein CASSLSSYNEQFF.

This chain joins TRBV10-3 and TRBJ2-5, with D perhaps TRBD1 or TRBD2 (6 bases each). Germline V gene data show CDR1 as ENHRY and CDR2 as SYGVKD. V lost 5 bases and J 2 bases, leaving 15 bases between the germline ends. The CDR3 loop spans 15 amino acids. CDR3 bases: TGTGCCATCAGTCCCCTCGAGGGGGGACAAGAGACCCAGTACTTC. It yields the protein CAISPLEGGQETQYF.

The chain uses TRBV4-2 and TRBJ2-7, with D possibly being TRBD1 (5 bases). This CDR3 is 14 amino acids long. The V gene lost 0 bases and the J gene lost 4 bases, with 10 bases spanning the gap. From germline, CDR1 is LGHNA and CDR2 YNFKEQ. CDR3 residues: CASSQDWGTYEQYF. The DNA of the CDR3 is TGTGCCAGCAGCCAAGATTGGGGCACGTACGAGCAGTACTTC.

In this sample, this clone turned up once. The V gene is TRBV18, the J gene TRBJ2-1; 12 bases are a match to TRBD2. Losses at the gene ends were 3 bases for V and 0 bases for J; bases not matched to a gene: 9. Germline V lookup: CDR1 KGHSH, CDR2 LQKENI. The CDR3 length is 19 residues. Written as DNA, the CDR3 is TGTGCCAGCTCACCCACTAGCGGGGGGAGAGGGACCTCCTACAATGAGCAGTTCTTC. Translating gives CASSPTSGGRGTSYNEQFF.

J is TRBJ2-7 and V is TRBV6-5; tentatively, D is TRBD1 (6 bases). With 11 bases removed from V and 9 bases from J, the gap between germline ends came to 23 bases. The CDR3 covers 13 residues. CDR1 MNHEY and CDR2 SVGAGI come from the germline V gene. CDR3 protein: CAASWGRGERQYF. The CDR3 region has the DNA TGTGCCGCCTCGTGGGGCAGGGGAGAGAGGCAGTACTTC.

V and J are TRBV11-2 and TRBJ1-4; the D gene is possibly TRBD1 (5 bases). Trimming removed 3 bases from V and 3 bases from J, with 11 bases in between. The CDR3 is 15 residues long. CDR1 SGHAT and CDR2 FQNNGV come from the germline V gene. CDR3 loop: CASSFAGNPNEKLFF. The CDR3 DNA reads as TGTGCCAGCAGCTTTGCAGGGAACCCTAATGAAAAACTGTTTTTT.

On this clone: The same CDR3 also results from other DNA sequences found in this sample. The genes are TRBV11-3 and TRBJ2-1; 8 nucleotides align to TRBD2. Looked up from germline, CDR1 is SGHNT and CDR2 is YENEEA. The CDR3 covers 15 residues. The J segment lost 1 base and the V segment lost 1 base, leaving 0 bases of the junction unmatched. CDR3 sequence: CASSLAGGSYNEQFF. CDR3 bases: TGTGCCAGCAGCTTAGCGGGGGGGTCCTACAATGAGCAGTTCTTC. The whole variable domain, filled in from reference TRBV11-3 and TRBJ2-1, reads EAGVVQSPRYKIIEKKQPVAFWCNPISGHNTLYWYLQNLGQGPELLIRYENEEAVDDSQLPKDRFSAERLKGVDSTLKIQPAELGDSAVYLCASSLAGGSYNEQFFGPGTRLTVL.

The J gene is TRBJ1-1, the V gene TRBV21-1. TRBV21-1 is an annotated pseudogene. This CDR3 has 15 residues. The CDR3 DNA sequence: TGTGCCAGCAGCCACTCCCCGTCCATGAACACTGAAGCTTTCTTT. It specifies CASSHSPSMNTEAFF.

This chain's CDR3 is CASSYSGDGNTIYF. CDR3 coding DNA: TGTGCCAGCAGTTACTCGGGGGACGGAAACACCATATATTTT. J is TRBJ1-3 and V is TRBV6-5; possibly TRBD1 for D (5 bases). The V and J ends lost 0 bases and 4 bases respectively, with 7 bases between them. The V gene's germline CDR1 is MNHEY and CDR2 SVGAGI. The CDR3 runs 14 residues.

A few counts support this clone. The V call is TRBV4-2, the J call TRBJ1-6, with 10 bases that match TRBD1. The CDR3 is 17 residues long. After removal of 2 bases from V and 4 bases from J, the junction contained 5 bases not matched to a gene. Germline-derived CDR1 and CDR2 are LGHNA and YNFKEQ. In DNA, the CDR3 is TGTGCCAGCAGCCAACCGGGACAGGGGCCTTATAATTCACCCCTCCACTTT. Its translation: CASSQPGQGPYNSPLHF.

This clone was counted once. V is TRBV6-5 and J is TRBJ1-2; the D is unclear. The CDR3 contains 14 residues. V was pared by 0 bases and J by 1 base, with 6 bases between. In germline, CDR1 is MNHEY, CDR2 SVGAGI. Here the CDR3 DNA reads TGTGCCAGCAGTTACTCGGACCGTAACTATGGCTACACCTTC. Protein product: CASSYSDRNYGYTF.

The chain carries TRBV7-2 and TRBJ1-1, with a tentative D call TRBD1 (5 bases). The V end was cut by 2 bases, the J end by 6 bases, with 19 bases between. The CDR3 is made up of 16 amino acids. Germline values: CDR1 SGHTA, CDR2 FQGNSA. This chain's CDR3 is CASSLTLGGERAEAFF. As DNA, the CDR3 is TGTGCCAGCAGCTTAACTTTGGGAGGGGAGAGGGCTGAAGCTTTCTTT.

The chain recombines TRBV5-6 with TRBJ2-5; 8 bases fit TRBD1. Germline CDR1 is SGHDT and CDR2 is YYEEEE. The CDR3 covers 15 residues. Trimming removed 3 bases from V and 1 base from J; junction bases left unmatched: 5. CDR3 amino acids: CASSWGQVLQETQYF. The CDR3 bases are TGTGCCAGCAGCTGGGGACAGGTCCTCCAAGAGACCCAGTACTTC. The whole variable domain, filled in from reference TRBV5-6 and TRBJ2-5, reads DAGVTQSPTHLIKTRGQQVTLRCSPKSGHDTVSWYQQALGQGPQFIFQYYEEEERQRGNFPDRFSGHQFPNYSSELNVNALLLGDSALYLCASSWGQVLQETQYFGPGTRLLVL.

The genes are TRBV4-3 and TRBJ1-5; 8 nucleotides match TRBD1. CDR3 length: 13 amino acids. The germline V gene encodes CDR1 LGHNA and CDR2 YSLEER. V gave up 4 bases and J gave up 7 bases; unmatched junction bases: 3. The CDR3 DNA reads TGCGCCAGCAGCCCACAGGGGGGCCAGCCCCAGCATTTT. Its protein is CASSPQGGQPQHF.

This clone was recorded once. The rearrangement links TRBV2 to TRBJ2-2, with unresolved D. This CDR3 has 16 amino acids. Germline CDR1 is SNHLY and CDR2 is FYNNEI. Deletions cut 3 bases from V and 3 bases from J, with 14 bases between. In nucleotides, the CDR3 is TGTGCCAGCAGTGACGGTGGAGATGTTGACACCGGGGAGCTGTTTTTT. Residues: CASSDGGDVDTGELFF.

This CDR3 reads CASSLSGGGAQETQYF. The CDR3 DNA follows: TGCGCCAGCAGCTTGTCCGGAGGGGGGGCTCAAGAGACCCAGTACTTC. This chain links TRBV5-1 with TRBJ2-5, with D perhaps matching TRBD2 (7 bases). Germline-derived CDR1 and CDR2 are SGHRS and YFSETQ. The V gene lost 1 base and the J gene lost 2 bases, with 15 bases spanning the gap. The CDR3 is 16 amino acids. Supplemented by reference TRBV5-1 and TRBJ2-5, the full variable domain reads KAGVTQTPRYLIKTRGQQVTLSCSPISGHRSVSWYQQTPGQGLQFLFEYFSETQRNKGNFPGRFSGRQFSNSRSEMNVSTLELGDSALYLCASSLSGGGAQETQYFGPGTRLLVL.

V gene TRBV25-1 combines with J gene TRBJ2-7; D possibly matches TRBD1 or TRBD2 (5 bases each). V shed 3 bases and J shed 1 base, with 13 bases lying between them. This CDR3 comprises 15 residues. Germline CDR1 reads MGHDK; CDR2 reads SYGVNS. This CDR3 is CASSDFRDGSYEQYF. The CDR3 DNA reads TGTGCCAGCAGTGATTTCCGGGACGGATCCTACGAGCAGTACTTC.

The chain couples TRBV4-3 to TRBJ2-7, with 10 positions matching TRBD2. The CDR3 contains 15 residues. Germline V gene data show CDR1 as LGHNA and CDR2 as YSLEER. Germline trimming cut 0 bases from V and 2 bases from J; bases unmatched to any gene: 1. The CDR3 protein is CASSQETSGTYEQYF. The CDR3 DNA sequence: TGCGCCAGCAGCCAAGAAACTAGCGGGACCTACGAGCAGTACTTC.

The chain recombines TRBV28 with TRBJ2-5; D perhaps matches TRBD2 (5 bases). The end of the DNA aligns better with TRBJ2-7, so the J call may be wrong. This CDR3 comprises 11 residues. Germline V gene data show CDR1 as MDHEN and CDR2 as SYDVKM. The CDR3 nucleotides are TGTGCCAGCAGTCGGGGCTACGAGCAGTACTTC. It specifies CASSRGYEQYF.

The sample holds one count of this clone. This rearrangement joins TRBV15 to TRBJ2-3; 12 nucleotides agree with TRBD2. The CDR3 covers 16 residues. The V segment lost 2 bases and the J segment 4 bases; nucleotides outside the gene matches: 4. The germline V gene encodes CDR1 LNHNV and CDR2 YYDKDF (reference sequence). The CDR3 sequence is CATSRQLAGGPDTQYF. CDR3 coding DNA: TGTGCCACCAGCAGACAACTAGCGGGAGGCCCAGATACGCAGTATTTT.

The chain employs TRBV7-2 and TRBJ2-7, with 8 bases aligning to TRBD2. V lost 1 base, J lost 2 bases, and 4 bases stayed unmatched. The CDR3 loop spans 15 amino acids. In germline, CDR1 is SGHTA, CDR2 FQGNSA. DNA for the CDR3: TGTGCCAGCAGCTTAGAGCGGGGGAATGCCTACGAGCAGTACTTC. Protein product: CASSLERGNAYEQYF.

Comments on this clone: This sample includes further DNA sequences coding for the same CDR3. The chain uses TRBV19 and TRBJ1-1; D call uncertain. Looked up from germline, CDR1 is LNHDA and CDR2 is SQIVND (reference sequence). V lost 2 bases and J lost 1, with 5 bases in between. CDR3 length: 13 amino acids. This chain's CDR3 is CASSITANTEAFF. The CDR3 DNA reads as TGTGCCAGTAGTATAACGGCGAACACTGAAGCTTTCTTT. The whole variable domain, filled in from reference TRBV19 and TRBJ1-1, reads DGGITQSPKYLFRKEGQNVTLSCEQNLNHDAMYWYRQDPGQGLRLIYYSQIVNDFQKGDIAEGYSVSREKKESFPLTVTSAQKNPTAFYLCASSITANTEAFFGQGTRLTVV.

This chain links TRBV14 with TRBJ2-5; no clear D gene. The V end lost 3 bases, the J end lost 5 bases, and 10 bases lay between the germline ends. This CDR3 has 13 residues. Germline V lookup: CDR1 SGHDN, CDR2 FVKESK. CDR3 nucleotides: TGTGCCAGCAGCCACTTTAACGGGGAGACCCAGTACTTC. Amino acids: CASSHFNGETQYF.

CDR3 nucleotides: TGTGCCAGCAGTTTAACCCCAGGGGACGAGCAGTACTTC. This encodes CASSLTPGDEQYF. V and J are TRBV27 and TRBJ2-7; D is perhaps TRBD1 (6 bases). The length of the CDR3 is 13 residues. Trimming removed 2 bases from V and 5 bases from J, with 10 bases in between. CDR1 is MNHEY and CDR2 is SMNVEV in the germline V gene (reference sequence).

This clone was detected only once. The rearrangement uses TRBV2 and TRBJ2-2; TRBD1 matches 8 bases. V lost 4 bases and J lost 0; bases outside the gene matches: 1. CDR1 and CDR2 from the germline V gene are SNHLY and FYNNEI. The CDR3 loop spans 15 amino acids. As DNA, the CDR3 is TGTGCCAGCAGTGGGACAGGGACGAACACCGGGGAGCTGTTTTTT. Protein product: CASSGTGTNTGELFF.